The 14 T cell receptor beta chains below come from one sample, sequenced in a study of cytomegalovirus exposure and HLA in healthy donors. Libraries were prepared by immunoSEQ multiplex PCR; TCRdb keeps only in-frame clonotypes and omits some of them. The repertoire holds roughly 150,000 clones, with approximately 81% as singletons. The sample consisted of PBMCs. The receptors were gathered from a man under 40 in good health and CMV-seropositive.

The chain joins TRBV4-1 to TRBJ2-1; 11 nucleotides line up with TRBD1. The V gene's germline CDR1 is MGHRA and CDR2 YSYEKL. The CDR3 spans 15 residues. The ends lost 3 bases at V and 3 bases at J; junction bases unmatched: 1. The CDR3 coding sequence is TGCGCCAGCAGCCAGGGACAGGGGGACTACAATGAGCAGTTCTTC. Its translation is CASSQGQGDYNEQFF.

V usage is TRBV29-1 and J usage is TRBJ2-2; a weak D match, TRBD1 (6 bases). The CDR3 consists of 15 residues. CDR1 and CDR2 from the germline V gene are SQVTM and ANQGSEA. Trimming left V 2 bases short and J 2 bases short, with 12 bases between. CDR3 loop: CSVELGAINTGELFF. CDR3 in DNA: TGCAGCGTTGAACTGGGGGCGATCAACACCGGGGAGCTGTTTTTT.

The chain is built from TRBV19 and TRBJ2-2; perhaps TRBD1 as D (6 bases). Germline V lookup: CDR1 LNHDA, CDR2 SQIVND (reference sequence). The CDR3 contains 19 residues. Trimming shortened V by 3 bases and J by 0 bases, and 20 bases separated the two germline ends. The CDR3 coding sequence is TGTGCCAGTAGTATGGGGACAATGACGACAGGAGCGAACACCGGGGAGCTGTTTTTT. Translating it yields CASSMGTMTTGANTGELFF.

The V gene is TRBV7-3, the J gene TRBJ1-1, with TRBD1 as a possible D gene (6 bases). The germline V gene has CDR1 SGHTA and CDR2 FQGTGA. Trimming removed 5 bases at V and 1 base at J, with 11 bases between. This CDR3 contains 14 residues. Written as DNA, the CDR3 is TGTGCCAGCAGCCTGGGGGGGCGGAACACTGAAGCTTTCTTT. Its translation: CASSLGGRNTEAFF.

The V and J genes are TRBV4-1 and TRBJ2-7; unclear D gene. Germline V CDR1 and CDR2: MGHRA, YSYEKL. V was trimmed by 1 base and J by 4 bases, leaving 11 bases between them. CDR3 length: 14 residues. CDR3 sequence (DNA): TGCGCCAGCAGCCAAGGGTTCGCGACATACGAGCAGTACTTC. Translated: CASSQGFATYEQYF.

The rearrangement uses TRBV11-1 and TRBJ2-1; perhaps TRBD1 as D (6 bases). V lost 5 bases to trimming and J lost 0 bases, with 14 bases between them. Germline V gene lookup returns CDR1 SGHAT and CDR2 FQDESV (reference sequence). This CDR3 is built from 16 residues. The CDR3 reads CASSVHTGTSYNEQFF. CDR3 sequence (DNA): TGTGCCAGCAGCGTACACACAGGGACCTCCTACAATGAGCAGTTCTTC.

The gene calls are TRBV29-1 and TRBJ1-5, with a possible D match to TRBD1 (6 bases). The CDR3 extends over 14 amino acids. The V gene's germline CDR1 is SQVTM and CDR2 ANQGSEA. Trimming cost V 4 bases and J 0 bases, with 10 bases left between them. The chain's CDR3 is CSVADRYSNQPQHF. For the CDR3, the DNA is TGCAGCGTTGCCGACAGGTATAGCAATCAGCCCCAGCATTTT.

The gene calls are TRBV29-1 and TRBJ2-5; 12 nucleotides match TRBD2. Germline trimming cut 7 bases from V and 3 bases from J; bases unmatched to any gene: 3. The V gene's germline CDR1 is SQVTM and CDR2 ANQGSEA. The CDR3 runs to 13 residues. In DNA form, the CDR3 reads TGCAGCGCCAGGACTAGCGGGAAAGAGACCCAGTACTTC. Amino acid sequence: CSARTSGKETQYF.

The chain links TRBV7-6 to TRBJ2-1; TRBD1 agrees at 9 bases. J gave up 3 bases and V 1 base, and 7 bases lay outside the gene matches. Germline V lookup: CDR1 SGHVS, CDR2 FNYEAQ. The CDR3 length is 17 residues. The CDR3, as DNA: TGTGCCAGCAGCTTAGTAGGGACAGGGAGTATCTACAATGAGCAGTTCTTC. Encoded protein: CASSLVGTGSIYNEQFF. The whole variable domain, filled in from reference TRBV7-6 and TRBJ2-1, reads GAGVSQSPRYKVTKRGQDVALRCDPISGHVSLYWYRQALGQGPEFLTYFNYEAQQDKSGLPNDRFSAERPEGSISTLTIQRTEQRDSAMYRCASSLVGTGSIYNEQFFGPGTRLTVL.

This chain joins TRBV5-1 and TRBJ1-2; 10 bases line up with TRBD1. Germline V gene data show CDR1 as SGHRS and CDR2 as YFSETQ. V lost 5 bases, J lost 4 bases, and 8 bases stayed unmatched. CDR3 length: 15 amino acids. The DNA for the CDR3 is TGCGCCAGCAGGGAGAGACAGGGGGCGGGCTATGGCTACACCTTC. Its protein product is CASRERQGAGYGYTF. The full variable domain, completed using reference TRBV5-1 and TRBJ1-2, is KAGVTQTPRYLIKTRGQQVTLSCSPISGHRSVSWYQQTPGQGLQFLFEYFSETQRNKGNFPGRFSGRQFSNSRSEMNVSTLELGDSALYLCASRERQGAGYGYTFGSGTRLTVV.

The genes are TRBV28 and TRBJ1-2; the D is unclear. The germline V gene encodes CDR1 MDHEN and CDR2 SYDVKM. This CDR3 is 13 amino acids long. Deletions cut 6 bases from V and 4 bases from J, with 12 bases between. The DNA of the CDR3 is TGTGCCAGCAGGGAGGCAGCCCCCTATGGCTACACCTTC. This sequence encodes CASREAAPYGYTF.

J is TRBJ1-1 and V is TRBV2, with D perhaps TRBD1 (6 bases). Germline V gene data show CDR1 as SNHLY and CDR2 as FYNNEI. CDR3 length: 14 amino acids. Trimming stripped 6 bases from V and 1 base from J, with 12 bases between. The CDR3: CASSTQTGNTEAFF. The CDR3 nucleotides read TGTGCCAGCAGCACACAGACAGGGAACACTGAAGCTTTCTTT.

As regards this clone: Relative to the germline gene, one junction end is altered; a read error may explain this. The chain has TRBV7-9 and TRBJ2-7, with 10 bases that match TRBD2. This CDR3 spans 16 amino acids. The germline CDR1 and CDR2 sequences are SEHNR and FQNEAQ (reference sequence). CDR3 in DNA: TGTGCCAGCAGCCTAGCGGGGGCCGATCCCCCCTACGAGCAGTACTTC. Residues: CASSLAGADPPYEQYF. The variable domain in full, completed from reference TRBV7-9 and TRBJ2-7, reads DTGVSQNPRHKITKRGQNVTFRCDPISEHNRLYWYRQTLGQGPEFLTYFQNEAQLEKSRLLSDRFSAERPKGSFSTLEIQRTEQGDSAMYLCASSLAGADPPYEQYFGPGTRLTVT.

The gene calls are TRBV30 and TRBJ2-7, with 12 bases lining up with TRBD1. The CDR3 sequence is 14 residues long. Germline V CDR1 and CDR2: GTSNPN, SVGIG (reference sequence). Unmatched junction bases numbered 8, after V lost 5 bases and J lost 6 bases. As DNA, the CDR3 is TGTGCCTGGTCCCGGGACAGGGGGCAGCGCGAGCAGTACTTC. Its protein is CAWSRDRGQREQYF. The entire variable domain, with the rest obtained from reference TRBV30 and TRBJ2-7, is as follows: SQTIHQWPATLVQPVGSPLSLECTVEGTSNPNLYWYRQAAGRGLQLLFYSVGIGQISSEVPQNLSASRPQDRQFILSSKKLLLSDSGFYLCAWSRDRGQREQYFGPGTRLTVT.